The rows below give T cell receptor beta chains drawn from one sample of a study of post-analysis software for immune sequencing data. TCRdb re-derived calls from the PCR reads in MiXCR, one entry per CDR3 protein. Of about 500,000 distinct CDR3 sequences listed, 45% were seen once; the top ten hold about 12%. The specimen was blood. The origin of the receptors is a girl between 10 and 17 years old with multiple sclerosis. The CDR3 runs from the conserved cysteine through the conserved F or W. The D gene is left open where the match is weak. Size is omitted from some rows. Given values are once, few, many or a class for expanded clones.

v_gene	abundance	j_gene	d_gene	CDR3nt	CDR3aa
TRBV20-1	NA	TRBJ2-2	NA	TGCAGTGCTGGGAGGGACACGTACACCGGGGAGCTGTTTTTT	CSAGRDTYTGELFF
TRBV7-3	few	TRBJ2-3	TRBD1	TGTGCCAGCAGCCCGTCCGGGACAGGTGATTTCACAGATACGCAGTATTTT	CASSPSGTGDFTDTQYF
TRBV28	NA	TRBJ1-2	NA	TGTGCCAGCACAGCTAACTATGGCTACACCTTC	CASTANYGYTF
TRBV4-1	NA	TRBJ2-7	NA	TGCGCCAGCAGCCAAGGCCGAGCGCGTGACTTGGGTGTCGAGCAGTACTTC	CASSQGRARDLGVEQYF
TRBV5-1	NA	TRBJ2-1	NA	TGCGCCAGCAGCTTGGGGACTGGATCCAATGAGCAGTTCTTC	CASSLGTGSNEQFF
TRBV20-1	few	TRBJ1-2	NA	TGCCATACGGACGGAAGCTACACCTTC	CHTDGSYTF
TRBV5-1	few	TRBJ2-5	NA	TGCGCCAGCAGCTTGGAGCTCGGGGAAGAGACCCAGTACTTC	CASSLELGEETQYF
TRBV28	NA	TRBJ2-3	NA	TGTGCCAGCAGCTTCTTCACCGGGACCTTGGGCGATACGCAGTATTTT	CASSFFTGTLGDTQYF
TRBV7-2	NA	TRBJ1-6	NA	TGTGCCAGCAGCTTAGCGCCGGTGGTAGCTTCACCCCTCCACTTT	CASSLAPVVASPLHF
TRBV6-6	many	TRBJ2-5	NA	TGTGCCAGCAGTTATGTCTTACAAGAGACCCAGTACTTC	CASSYVLQETQYF
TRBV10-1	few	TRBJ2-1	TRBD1	TGCGCCAGCAGACCGGGACAGGGGTCGGGCGAGCAGTTCTTC	CASRPGQGSGEQFF